The 25 T cell receptor beta chains listed next were all sequenced from one sample in a study of monozygotic twins with inflammatory bowel disease. TCRdb re-called the 5' RACE reads and catalogs CDR3 proteins one per entry, DNA excluded. This specimen shows around 380,000 distinct CDR3 sequences; the ten leading clones hold around 2.5%. The sample taken for sequencing was blood. All receptors derive from a human donor with ulcerative colitis or Crohn's disease, or a healthy co-twin of an affected twin (not recorded which).

This chain connects TRBV6-5 to TRBJ2-6. Germline CDR1 reads MNHEY; CDR2 reads SVGAGI. The CDR3 spans 15 residues. CDR3 amino acids: CASSYVPVGANVLTF.

This CDR3 is CASSRLPWGEQFF. The V gene is TRBV27, the J gene TRBJ2-1; TCRdb gives TRBD1 as the D gene, but with no DNA this cannot be confirmed. Germline V CDR1 and CDR2: MNHEY, SMNVEV (reference sequence). The CDR3 is made up of 13 amino acids.

The V gene is TRBV27, the J gene TRBJ1-1; TCRdb indicates TRBD1, and absent DNA this call remains unverified. The CDR3 has 15 amino acids. The V gene's germline CDR1 is MNHEY and CDR2 SMNVEV (reference sequence). This chain's CDR3 is CASRRGTVMNTEAFF.

The chain is built from TRBV5-5 and TRBJ1-2; as DNA is missing, the TRBD1 call by TCRdb cannot be tested. The CDR3 runs 16 residues. Germline V gene data show CDR1 as SGHKS and CDR2 as YYEKEE (reference sequence). CDR3 in amino acids: CASSNFGQNVGYGYTF.

This chain uses TRBV7-8 with TRBJ2-1; TCRdb returns TRBD2, unconfirmable since there is no DNA. Germline CDR1 is SGHVS and CDR2 is FQNEAQ. CDR3 length: 15 residues. The chain's CDR3 is CASSPRLAGKGEQFF.

The chain combines TRBV5-1 with TRBJ2-1; TCRdb proposes TRBD2, but this gene call is untestable without DNA. The CDR3 has 17 residues. Germline lookup yields CDR1 SGHRS and CDR2 YFSETQ. CDR3 residues: CASSLAGGTSGDNEQFF.

The rearrangement joins TRBV15 to TRBJ1-1. Germline V gene sequence: CDR1 LNHNV, CDR2 YYDKDF (reference sequence). This CDR3 contains 13 residues. CDR3 amino acids: CATRLGEDTEAFF.

The gene calls are TRBV19 and TRBJ2-2; TCRdb's assignment of TRBD1 cannot be checked, as there is no DNA. Germline CDR1 and CDR2: LNHDA and SQIVND (reference sequence). The CDR3 is 14 amino acids. This CDR3 reads CASSPDRRTGELFF.

V and J are TRBV5-6 and TRBJ2-2; the TCRdb D gene call, TRBD2, has no DNA to confirm it. Germline V gene lookup returns CDR1 SGHDT and CDR2 YYEEEE. This CDR3 spans 16 amino acids. The CDR3: CASSLMGLTNTGELFF.

The chain combines TRBV6-1 with TRBJ2-5; TCRdb lists TRBD1, though no DNA is available to test this call. CDR1 is MNHNS and CDR2 is SASEGT in the germline V gene. The CDR3 sequence is 17 residues long. The CDR3 region is CASSAGQVEPIQETQYF.

The rearrangement links TRBV19 to TRBJ1-1; TCRdb's assignment of TRBD1 cannot be checked, as there is no DNA. Germline CDR1 LNHDA, CDR2 SQIVND (reference sequence). The CDR3 contains 15 residues. The CDR3: CASSVRGQGGTEAFF.

V gene TRBV4-1 combines with J gene TRBJ1-3; the D call from TCRdb, TRBD1, cannot be confirmed without DNA. The germline V gene encodes CDR1 MGHRA and CDR2 YSYEKL. The CDR3 consists of 15 residues. The CDR3 sequence is CASSQDGRGQDTIYF.

This sequence joins TRBV4-1 and TRBJ1-2; there is no DNA to check the TCRdb D call of TRBD1. This CDR3 region has 15 residues. The germline CDR1 and CDR2 sequences are MGHRA and YSYEKL. This chain's CDR3 is CASSPYDRAPYGYTF.

V is TRBV20-1 and J is TRBJ1-5; TCRdb's assignment of TRBD1 cannot be checked, as there is no DNA. Germline V CDR1 and CDR2: DFQATT, SNEGSKA (reference sequence). CDR3 length equals 15 residues. CDR3 protein: CSARVPAGGNQPQHF.

The CDR3 loop is CASSETGREGGYTF. The genes are TRBV6-1 and TRBJ1-2; TCRdb proposes TRBD1, but this gene call is untestable without DNA. Germline CDR1 reads MNHNS; CDR2 reads SASEGT. The CDR3 runs to 14 residues.

The chain recombines TRBV19 with TRBJ2-1; TCRdb calls TRBD2, which cannot be checked without DNA. The CDR3 contains 18 residues. From germline, CDR1 is LNHDA and CDR2 SQIVND (reference sequence). CDR3 region: CASSLTGTSGRGRDEQFF.

The chain links TRBV19 to TRBJ2-2; TCRdb outputs TRBD1, but without DNA this stays unchecked. Germline V gene sequence: CDR1 LNHDA, CDR2 SQIVND (reference sequence). The length of the CDR3 is 14 residues. This CDR3 is CASTPGQQPGELFF. The entire variable domain, with the rest obtained from reference TRBV19 and TRBJ2-2, is as follows: DGGITQSPKYLFRKEGQNVTLSCEQNLNHDAMYWYRQDPGQGLRLIYYSQIVNDFQKGDIAEGYSVSREKKESFPLTVTSAQKNPTAFYLCASTPGQQPGELFFGEGSRLTVL.

The chain links TRBV14 to TRBJ2-7; TCRdb's D call, TRBD1, is unchecked because there is no DNA. Germline assignment: CDR1 SGHDN and CDR2 FVKESK. The CDR3 contains 14 residues. The CDR3: CASSPRRGGGEQYF. Using reference TRBV14 and TRBJ2-7 for the parts outside the CDR3, the full variable domain is EAGVTQFPSHSVIEKGQTVTLRCDPISGHDNLYWYRRVMGKEIKFLLHFVKESKQDESGMPNNRFLAERTGGTYSTLKVQPAELEDSGVYFCASSPRRGGGEQYFGPGTRLTVT.

The chain recombines TRBV3-1 with TRBJ2-3; TCRdb outputs TRBD1, but without DNA this stays unchecked. The germline gives CDR1 LGHDT, CDR2 YNNKEL (reference sequence). This CDR3 region has 15 residues. This CDR3 is CASSLQTGMANTQYF.

The chain recombines TRBV29-1 with TRBJ2-5; the D gene TCRdb calls, TRBD2, cannot be checked with no DNA. Germline lookup yields CDR1 SQVTM and CDR2 ANQGSEA. This CDR3 is 13 amino acids long. Here the CDR3 reads CSATTSNQETQYF.

This chain uses TRBV20-1 with TRBJ2-7; TCRdb outputs TRBD2, but without DNA this stays unchecked. CDR1 and CDR2 (germline): DFQATT, SNEGSKA (reference sequence). The CDR3 is made up of 15 amino acids. CDR3: CSASRLAGGTYEQYF.

This chain connects TRBV5-4 to TRBJ2-1; without DNA, the TCRdb call of TRBD2 cannot be checked. Per the germline V gene, CDR1 is SGHNT and CDR2 is YYREEE (reference sequence). This CDR3 is 14 amino acids long. This CDR3 is CASSLGGVYNEQFF.

The chain employs TRBV18 and TRBJ2-2; TCRdb selects TRBD1, and the lack of DNA leaves this call unchecked. The CDR3 is 16 residues long. CDR1 and CDR2 from the germline V gene are KGHSH and LQKENI. CDR3 sequence: CASSPLTGGLSGELFF. Based on the CDR3 plus reference TRBV18 and TRBJ2-2, the full variable domain is NAGVMQNPRHLVRRRGQEARLRCSPMKGHSHVYWYRQLPEEGLKFMVYLQKENIIDESGMPKERFSAEFPKEGPSILRIQQVVRGDSAAYFCASSPLTGGLSGELFFGEGSRLTVL.

This chain links TRBV5-1 with TRBJ2-2; TCRdb's assignment of TRBD2 cannot be checked, as there is no DNA. CDR3 length equals 16 residues. Germline assignment: CDR1 SGHRS and CDR2 YFSETQ. The CDR3 reads CASSSGTSGNTGELFF.

The gene calls are TRBV5-1 and TRBJ2-5; TCRdb's D gene call, TRBD2, goes unchecked for lack of DNA. Germline V CDR1 and CDR2: SGHRS, YFSETQ. This CDR3 has 16 residues. The CDR3: CASSPGGSGSMETQYF. Filled out from reference TRBV5-1 and TRBJ2-5, the complete variable domain reads KAGVTQTPRYLIKTRGQQVTLSCSPISGHRSVSWYQQTPGQGLQFLFEYFSETQRNKGNFPGRFSGRQFSNSRSEMNVSTLELGDSALYLCASSPGGSGSMETQYFGPGTRLLVL.